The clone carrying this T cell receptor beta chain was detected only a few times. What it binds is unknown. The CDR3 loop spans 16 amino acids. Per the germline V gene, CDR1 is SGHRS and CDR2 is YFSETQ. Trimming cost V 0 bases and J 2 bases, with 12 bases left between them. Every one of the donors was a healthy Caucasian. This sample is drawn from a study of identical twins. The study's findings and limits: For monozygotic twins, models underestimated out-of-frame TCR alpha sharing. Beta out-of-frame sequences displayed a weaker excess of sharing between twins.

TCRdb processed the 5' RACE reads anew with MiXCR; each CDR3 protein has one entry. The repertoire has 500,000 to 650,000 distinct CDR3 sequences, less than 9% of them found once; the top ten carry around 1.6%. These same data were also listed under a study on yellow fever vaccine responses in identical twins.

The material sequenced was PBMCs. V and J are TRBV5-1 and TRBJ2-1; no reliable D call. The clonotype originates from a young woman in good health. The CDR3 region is CASSLVTRRPYNEQFF. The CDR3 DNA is TGCGCCAGCAGCTTGGTGACGCGGAGACCCTACAATGAGCAGTTCTTC. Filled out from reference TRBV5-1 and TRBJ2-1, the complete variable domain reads KAGVTQTPRYLIKTRGQQVTLSCSPISGHRSVSWYQQTPGQGLQFLFEYFSETQRNKGNFPGRFSGRQFSNSRSEMNVSTLELGDSALYLCASSLVTRRPYNEQFFGPGTRLTVL.